This T cell receptor beta chain emerged from a study of T cell responses to AZD1222 COVID-19 vaccine. The CDR3 covers 11 residues. Trimming left V 1 base short and J 10 bases short, with 5 bases between. Per the germline V gene, CDR1 is DFQATT and CDR2 is SNEGSKA (reference sequence). Whole-study results and caveats: Receipt of two AZD1222 doses was followed by a rise in Spike-specific TCR breadth and depth. Repertoire sampling was restricted to post-peak T cell response timepoints.

Clones were sequenced by immunoSEQ multiplex PCR, and TCRdb holds only the in-frame ones, with some missing. The data show about 82,000 clones, 92% seen once. A remark on this clone: Its target is not known.

The sequence derives from an adult who received the AZD1222 COVID-19 vaccine. This sequence joins TRBV20-1 and TRBJ1-6, with a weak D call TRBD1 (5 bases). This specimen was peripheral blood, taken 28 days after the second AZD1222 dose. This CDR3 reads CSARGGSPLHF. CDR3 DNA sequence: TGCAGTGCTAGAGGGGGCTCACCCCTCCACTTT.